This TCR beta chain was profiled in a study of T cell responses to AZD1222 COVID-19 vaccine. TCRdb's copy holds only in-frame clones and misses some; the assay was immunoSEQ multiplex PCR. The data hold roughly 180,000 clones, with 80% to 90% observed a single time. With V trimmed by 0 bases and J by 6 bases, 11 bases remained unmatched. The CDR3 contains 16 residues. Germline V lookup: CDR1 ENHRY, CDR2 SYGVKD. The sample in question was peripheral blood, obtained on day 0 of MenACWY control vaccination. This chain joins TRBV10-3 and TRBJ2-7, with 7 bases matching TRBD1. The clonotype originates from an adult in good health. The CDR3 here is CAISESGPGTVAEQYF. Written as DNA, the CDR3 is TGTGCCATCAGTGAGTCGGGTCCCGGGACAGTTGCCGAGCAGTACTTC.